The 12 T cell receptor beta chains below come from one sample, sequenced in a study of shared clonotypes between healthy human individuals. The protocol was immunoSEQ multiplex PCR, while the TCRdb copy is restricted to in-frame clones and leaves out a portion. The table records fewer than 1.8 million clones, less than 99% of them present only once. Input material: naive CD4+ T cells sorted from blood. Subset denoted: CD45RA+ positively selected. The receptors come from a young man in good health.

V gene TRBV28 combines with J gene TRBJ1-4, with 9 positions matching TRBD1. After removal of 3 bases from V and 2 bases from J, the junction contained 7 bases not matched to a gene. The V gene's germline CDR1 is MDHEN and CDR2 SYDVKM. This CDR3 comprises 17 residues. CDR3 amino acids: CASSFSGQGITNEKLFF. The CDR3 region has the DNA TGTGCCAGCAGTTTTTCGGGACAGGGTATCACTAATGAAAAACTGTTTTTT.

The chain employs TRBV29-1 and TRBJ1-1, with TRBD1 identical over 8 bases. Germline lookup yields CDR1 SQVTM and CDR2 ANQGSEA. Trimming took 7 bases from V and 1 from J; bases not matched to a gene: 2. CDR3 length equals 12 residues. The CDR3 sequence is CSATGENTEAFF. CDR3 sequence (DNA): TGCAGCGCGACAGGGGAGAACACTGAAGCTTTCTTT.

The rearrangement joins TRBV11-3 to TRBJ2-1; 8 bases agree with TRBD1. The trim removed 4 bases at V and 1 base at J, leaving 6 bases unmatched. This CDR3 is 16 amino acids long. The V gene's germline CDR1 is SGHNT and CDR2 YENEEA. The CDR3 region has the DNA TGTGCCAGCAGCTATCGCGGGGACAGGTCCTACAATGAGCAGTTCTTC. Its protein product is CASSYRGDRSYNEQFF.

The chain uses TRBV5-1 and TRBJ2-2, with TRBD1 identical over 8 bases. The CDR3 loop spans 15 amino acids. Germline CDR1 reads SGHRS; CDR2 reads YFSETQ. V lost 4 bases, J lost 1 base, and 3 bases stayed unmatched. In DNA form, the CDR3 reads TGCGCCAGCAGCGCTGGACAGGGGAACACCGGGGAGCTGTTTTTT. Protein sequence: CASSAGQGNTGELFF.

V usage is TRBV21-1 and J usage is TRBJ2-7; whether TRBD2, the table's D call, matches the DNA was not checked. TRBV21-1 is described as a pseudogene. This CDR3 region has 14 residues. The CDR3, as DNA: TGTGCCAGCAGCAAGGTGGCAGCGGGCTACGAGCAGTACTTC. Translating it yields CASSKVAAGYEQYF.

The chain combines TRBV14 with TRBJ1-1; a possible D gene is TRBD1 (6 bases). The CDR3 consists of 14 residues. Looked up from germline, CDR1 is SGHDN and CDR2 is FVKESK. Trimming stripped 0 bases from V and 6 bases from J, with 11 bases between. CDR3 coding DNA: TGTGCCAGCAGCCAAGATCCGGGGGCCCCTGAAGCTTTCTTT. Translating it yields CASSQDPGAPEAFF.

The V call is TRBV6-5, the J call TRBJ2-2; possible D gene TRBD2, 6 bases. Germline CDR1 and CDR2: MNHEY and SVGAGI. This CDR3 contains 14 residues. Trimming took 2 bases from V and 4 from J, leaving 8 bases between them. Written as DNA, the CDR3 is TGTGCCAGCAGTTACCTGGGAGGCACCGGGGAGCTGTTTTTT. It translates to CASSYLGGTGELFF.

The chain couples TRBV5-1 to TRBJ2-4, with D hard to call. Trimming took 5 bases from V and 3 from J, leaving 15 bases between them. Germline loops: CDR1 SGHRS, CDR2 YFSETQ. The CDR3 spans 15 residues. As DNA, the CDR3 is TGCGCCAGCAGTTCAGAGATGTTCGGCAAAAACATTCAGTACTTC. Protein sequence: CASSSEMFGKNIQYF.

This chain uses TRBV6-6 with TRBJ2-1; the match to TRBD2 covers 9 bases. J was trimmed by 8 bases and V by 8 bases; bases with no gene match: 4. This CDR3 spans 12 amino acids. Germline V gene data show CDR1 as MNHNY and CDR2 as SVGAGI (reference sequence). In nucleotides, the CDR3 is TGTGCCAGCGCGGGAGGGCCATATGAGCAGTTCTTC. Its translation is CASAGGPYEQFF.

This clone has only one observation. The chain joins TRBV30 to TRBJ2-5; possible D gene TRBD2, 7 bases. Trimming left V 4 bases short and J 5 bases short, with 11 bases between. The CDR3 consists of 12 residues. Germline V gene lookup returns CDR1 GTSNPN and CDR2 SVGIG (reference sequence). This CDR3 is CAWKRGGETQYF. CDR3 nucleotide sequence: TGTGCCTGGAAAAGGGGGGGGGAGACCCAGTACTTC.

The chain has TRBV29-1 and TRBJ2-3, with D unclear. V lost 4 bases and J lost 8, with 13 bases in between. CDR3 length: 12 amino acids. Germline V gene sequence: CDR1 SQVTM, CDR2 ANQGSEA. CDR3 in amino acids: CSVVASPRTQYF. The CDR3 DNA follows: TGCAGCGTTGTCGCTTCCCCTCGTACGCAGTATTTT.

This chain uses TRBV4-1 with TRBJ1-4, with D possibly being TRBD1 (5 bases). The CDR3 sequence is 14 residues long. The V gene lost 2 bases and the J gene lost 10 bases, with 14 bases spanning the gap. Germline V CDR1 and CDR2: MGHRA, YSYEKL. The CDR3, as DNA: TGCGCCAGCAGCCAACCGGGGCCCTTGGGAAAACTGTTTTTT. Its translation is CASSQPGPLGKLFF.